Presented here are 15 T cell receptor beta chains from one specimen sequenced in a study of response to subunit inactivated influenza vaccine. TCRdb re-analysed the RT-PCR reads in MiXCR, keeping a single row per CDR3 protein. The table includes roughly 620,000 distinct CDR3 sequences, 10% to 12% detected once. The sample also formed part of further work on T cells expressing NK-cell markers. That report adds: Synthesis of TCR beta cDNA relied on 5'RACE template switching carrying UMIs.

Specimen: PBMCs from blood, collected on the day of vaccination. The receptors here all came from a man over 45 who received an inactivated influenza vaccine.

This clonotype was seen more than once but under ten times. The gene calls are TRBV5-5 and TRBJ1-2; possibly TRBD1 for D (5 bases). Germline values: CDR1 SGHKS, CDR2 YYEKEE (reference sequence). The V gene lost 5 bases and the J gene lost 4 bases, with 15 bases spanning the gap. The CDR3 is 14 residues long. The CDR3 DNA reads as TGTGCCAGCAGTTATGACCAGGGAGGCTATGGCTACACCTTC. Amino acids: CASSYDQGGYGYTF.

The genes are TRBV5-5 and TRBJ2-1; no clear D gene. The V end lost 0 bases, the J end lost 10 bases, and 8 bases lay between the germline ends. This CDR3 has 12 amino acids. In germline, CDR1 is SGHKS, CDR2 YYEKEE (reference sequence). Here the CDR3 reads CASSLGHGEQFF. The CDR3 region has the DNA TGTGCCAGCAGCTTGGGCCACGGGGAGCAGTTCTTC.

The chain couples TRBV7-8 to TRBJ1-1; perhaps TRBD1 as D (6 bases). From germline, CDR1 is SGHVS and CDR2 FQNEAQ. V lost 1 base to trimming and J lost 3 bases, with 15 bases between them. This CDR3 contains 16 residues. The CDR3: CASSLGVGGLYTEAFF. In DNA form, the CDR3 reads TGTGCCAGCAGCTTAGGGGTAGGGGGGTTGTACACTGAAGCTTTCTTT.

This clonotype was found many times. The rearrangement links TRBV20-1 to TRBJ1-1; no clear D. The CDR3 runs 14 residues. Germline CDR1 reads DFQATT; CDR2 reads SNEGSKA (reference sequence). V lost 5 bases, J lost 5 bases, and 18 bases lay in between. CDR3 sequence: CSARRAITSTEAFF. For the CDR3, the DNA is TGCAGTGCTCGCCGGGCCATCACGAGTACTGAAGCTTTCTTT.

This rearrangement joins TRBV4-2 to TRBJ2-1; 14 bases match TRBD2. CDR3 length equals 18 residues. Germline CDR1 and CDR2: LGHNA and YNFKEQ. V shed 1 base and J 3 bases; nucleotides not matched to a gene: 5. The CDR3 DNA reads as TGTGCCAGCAGCCAAGTAGGGACTAGCGGGGGTCGCTACAATGAGCAGTTCTTC. It codes for CASSQVGTSGGRYNEQFF.

The chain couples TRBV5-1 to TRBJ1-6; no definite D call. V gave up 4 bases and J gave up 5 bases, with 4 bases separating them. CDR3 length: 12 amino acids. CDR1 and CDR2 from the germline V gene are SGHRS and YFSETQ. The CDR3 DNA is TGCGCCAGCAGCGCCAATAATTCACCCCTCCACTTT. As protein: CASSANNSPLHF.

This clonotype was recorded at least ten times. The chain couples TRBV5-1 to TRBJ2-1, with D uncertain. The CDR3 is made up of 12 amino acids. V shed 3 bases and J shed 10 bases, with 11 bases lying between them. CDR1 and CDR2 from the germline V gene are SGHRS and YFSETQ. CDR3 nucleotides: TGCGCCAGCAGCTGGACGGTCACAGAGCAGTTCTTC. Its translation: CASSWTVTEQFF.

This clonotype was found a few times. The rearrangement joins TRBV12-3 or TRBV12-4 to TRBJ2-2; D unresolved. This CDR3 comprises 12 residues. The V end lost 10 bases, the J end lost 7 bases, and 13 bases lay between the germline ends. The CDR3 DNA is TGTGCCATCAAGAGGCCGGACGGGGAGCTGTTTTTT. Translation: CAIKRPDGELFF.

The chain links TRBV24-1 to TRBJ2-3; no clear D. The CDR3 runs to 14 residues. Germline V lookup: CDR1 KGHDR, CDR2 SFDVKD. V was clipped by 2 bases and J by 0 bases, with 5 bases between them. The CDR3 DNA reads as TGTGCCACCAGTGATTCTTTCAGCACAGATACGCAGTATTTT. Translation gives CATSDSFSTDTQYF.

This clonotype was seen only a few times. V gene TRBV7-9 combines with J gene TRBJ2-5, with D unresolved. The length of the CDR3 is 14 residues. V was trimmed by 5 bases and J by 4 bases, leaving 14 bases between them. Germline assignment: CDR1 SEHNR and CDR2 FQNEAQ (reference sequence). The CDR3 is CASSVRWAGETQYF. CDR3 nucleotide sequence: TGTGCCAGCAGCGTACGCTGGGCCGGAGAGACCCAGTACTTC.

This clonotype has just a few counts. The rearrangement uses TRBV20-1 and TRBJ1-1, with TRBD1 identical over 12 bases. There are 14 residues in the CDR3. From germline, CDR1 is DFQATT and CDR2 SNEGSKA (reference sequence). V was pared by 6 bases and J by 7 bases, with 9 bases of the junction left unmatched. This CDR3 is CSATRDRGLSEAFF. The CDR3 DNA reads as TGCAGTGCAACCCGGGACAGGGGGCTGAGTGAAGCTTTCTTT.

The V gene is TRBV15, the J gene TRBJ2-1; the D gene is possibly TRBD2 (6 bases). With 0 bases removed from V and 3 bases from J, the gap between germline ends came to 12 bases. This CDR3 comprises 16 residues. CDR1 is LNHNV, CDR2 YYDKDF, per germline (reference sequence). In DNA, the CDR3 is TGTGCCACCAGCAGAGATAATCGGGGGAGCTACAATGAGCAGTTCTTC. Its protein is CATSRDNRGSYNEQFF. Together with reference TRBV15 and TRBJ2-1, the CDR3 gives the full variable domain: DAMVIQNPRYQVTQFGKPVTLSCSQTLNHNVMYWYQQKSSQAPKLLFHYYDKDFNNEADTPDNFQSRRPNTSFCFLDIRSPGLGDTAMYLCATSRDNRGSYNEQFFGPGTRLTVL.

The V and J genes are TRBV12-3 or TRBV12-4 and TRBJ1-1, with D perhaps TRBD1 (6 bases). The CDR3 contains 14 residues. With 6 bases removed from V and 1 base from J, the gap between germline ends came to 12 bases. Here the CDR3 DNA reads TGTGCCAGCAGGCCGGGACAATCGAACACTGAAGCTTTCTTT. It codes for CASRPGQSNTEAFF.

This clonotype was seen many times. The V call is TRBV12-3 or TRBV12-4, the J call TRBJ1-2, with 7 bases that match TRBD1. The CDR3 length is 12 residues. The junction had 3 bases not matched to a gene; V was cut back by 1 base and J by 10 bases. CDR3 in amino acids: CASSLGQGDYTF. CDR3 in DNA: TGTGCCAGCAGTTTAGGACAGGGAGACTACACCTTC.

This clonotype occurred a few times. V and J are TRBV27 and TRBJ2-3; weak D call: TRBD2 (6 bases). V lost 5 bases, J lost 4 bases, and 10 bases lay in between. The CDR3 runs 13 residues. Germline CDR1 reads MNHEY; CDR2 reads SMNVEV (reference sequence). CDR3 sequence (DNA): TGTGCCAGCAGTGTGACTAGGTCAGATACGCAGTATTTT. It specifies CASSVTRSDTQYF.